These T cell receptor beta chains were read from a single sample in a study of blood T cell repertoires in COVID-19. Profiled with immunoSEQ multiplex PCR; TCRdb holds only in-frame clones, not every one. The sample includes approximately 150,000 clones, 87% of them seen just once. The sample taken for sequencing was peripheral blood. Every receptor here comes from a human donor in a cohort sampled during active COVID-19. Each CDR3 is given with its conserved first and last residue. A D gene is named only where the DNA matches it firmly. Rows give clone size only sometimes, using once, few, many, or a class for an expanded clone.

v_call	clone_size	j_call	d_call	cdr3_aa	cdr3_nt
TRBV28	.	TRBJ2-7	TRBD2	CASRGTSGPYEQYF	TGTGCCAGCAGGGGGACTAGCGGTCCCTACGAGCAGTACTTC
TRBV6-5	.	TRBJ2-5	TRBD1	CASSRQGSVTQYF	TGTGCCAGCAGTCGACAGGGTTCCGTGACCCAGTACTTC
TRBV15	.	TRBJ2-4	TRBD1	CATSRRQGQRVDIQYF	TGTGCCACCAGCCGCCGACAGGGTCAGCGTGTGGACATTCAGTACTTC
TRBV3-1/TRBV3-2	once	TRBJ2-4	.	CASSQGRLLGAIQYF	TGTGCCAGCAGCCAAGGAAGGCTCCTAGGGGCGATTCAGTACTTC
TRBV6-5	.	TRBJ1-2	.	CASSSPVPLYGYTF	TGTGCCAGCAGTAGTCCCGTCCCCCTATATGGCTACACCTTC
TRBV28	.	TRBJ2-3	TRBD1	CASSPGQGAPTDTQYF	TGTGCCAGCAGCCCCGGACAGGGGGCGCCCACAGATACGCAGTATTTT
TRBV12-3/TRBV12-4	few	TRBJ2-7	.	CASSVTGPYEQYF	TGTGCCAGCAGTGTAACAGGTCCCTACGAGCAGTACTTC
TRBV10-3	.	TRBJ2-3	TRBD1	CAISESGQGATDTQYF	TGTGCCATCAGTGAGTCGGGACAGGGGGCGACAGATACGCAGTATTTT
TRBV28	.	TRBJ1-3	.	CASRATGNSGNTIYF	TGTGCCAGCAGAGCCACAGGGAACTCTGGAAACACCATATATTTT
TRBV24-1	.	TRBJ2-1	TRBD2	CATRGLAERLFF	TGTGCCACCAGAGGGCTAGCGGAGAGGTTGTTCTTC
TRBV25-1	.	TRBJ2-7	.	CASSESGGARAGEQYF	TGTGCCAGCAGTGAATCAGGCGGGGCCAGGGCTGGGGAGCAGTACTTC
TRBV9	.	TRBJ2-1	TRBD2	CASSVGASGSGNEQFF	TGTGCCAGCAGCGTAGGGGCTAGCGGGAGTGGCAATGAGCAGTTCTTC
TRBV5-1	.	TRBJ2-5	.	CASSSTGVEYQETQYF	TGCGCCAGCAGCTCAACAGGAGTCGAGTACCAAGAGACCCAGTACTTC
TRBV5-1	.	TRBJ2-3	TRBD2	CASSLGLAGTDTQYF	TGCGCCAGCAGCTTGGGACTAGCGGGCACAGATACGCAGTATTTT
TRBV28	once	TRBJ2-6	.	CASTRTGTGANVLTF	TGTGCCAGCACCCGTACGGGAACTGGGGCCAACGTCCTGACTTTC
TRBV19	once	TRBJ1-2	TRBD1	CASSIQGDYGYTF	TGTGCCAGTTCTATCCAGGGGGACTATGGCTACACCTTC
TRBV6-6	.	TRBJ2-7	TRBD2	CASTGLAGVTPYEQYF	TGTGCCAGCACGGGACTAGCGGGGGTCACCCCCTACGAGCAGTACTTC
TRBV11-3	.	TRBJ2-1	TRBD2	CASSQSGTSRNFF	TGTGCCAGCAGCCAGAGCGGGACTAGCCGCAACTTCTTC
TRBV6-2/TRBV6-3	.	TRBJ2-7	TRBD2	CASSWGKAGEQYF	TGTGCCAGCAGTTGGGGAAAAGCGGGGGAGCAGTACTTC
TRBV19	few	TRBJ1-6	.	CASKKTVVTNSPLHF	TGTGCCAGCAAGAAGACAGTGGTCACCAATTCACCCCTCCACTTT
TRBV5-4	.	TRBJ2-5	TRBD1	CASRSRGTETQYF	TGTGCCAGCAGAAGCAGGGGGACGGAGACCCAGTACTTC
TRBV11-3	.	TRBJ2-7	TRBD1	CASRMTGAYEQYF	TGTGCCAGCAGAATGACAGGGGCCTACGAGCAGTACTTC
TRBV5-5	.	TRBJ1-6	TRBD1	CASSWVADRANSPLHF	TGTGCCAGCAGCTGGGTAGCGGACAGGGCAAATTCACCCCTCCACTTT
TRBV11-3	.	TRBJ2-3	.	CASSFRQVPDTQYF	TGTGCCAGCAGCTTTCGACAGGTGCCAGATACGCAGTATTTT
TRBV4-2	.	TRBJ2-3	TRBD2	CASSPGLAGVVMTDTQYF	TGTGCCAGCAGCCCCGGACTAGCGGGGGTGGTTATGACAGATACGCAGTATTTT
TRBV7-8	few	TRBJ1-5	.	CASSPIPHGPQHF	TGTGCCAGCAGCCCAATACCCCACGGGCCCCAGCATTTT
TRBV5-4	.	TRBJ1-2	.	CASSLQFGYGYTF	TGTGCCAGCAGCTTACAGTTTGGCTATGGCTACACCTTC
TRBV16	.	TRBJ1-1	TRBD1	CASSQSPGQVNTEAFF	TGTGCCAGCAGCCAATCCCCGGGACAGGTGAACACTGAAGCTTTCTTT
TRBV6-5	.	TRBJ2-2	.	CASRFLGGNTGELFF	TGTGCCAGCAGGTTTCTGGGGGGAAACACCGGGGAGCTGTTTTTT
TRBV19	.	TRBJ2-7	.	CASSMKAESSYEQYF	TGTGCCAGTAGTATGAAGGCGGAGAGCTCCTACGAGCAGTACTTC
TRBV10-3	.	TRBJ2-7	.	CATRSGGQDYEQYF	TGTGCCACCCGGTCTGGGGGACAAGACTACGAGCAGTACTTC
TRBV4-3	.	TRBJ1-4	TRBD1	CASSQDGPGQGMAKLFF	TGCGCCAGCAGCCAAGATGGACCGGGACAGGGTATGGCAAAACTGTTTTTT
TRBV6-4	.	TRBJ2-3	.	CASSDFGGDTQYF	TGTGCCAGCAGTGACTTTGGGGGGGATACGCAGTATTTT
TRBV30	.	TRBJ1-4	.	CAANWGRYNEKLFF	TGTGCCGCCAACTGGGGCAGGTATAATGAAAAACTGTTTTTT
TRBV19	.	TRBJ1-5	TRBD1	CASSIVLDRFGNQPQHF	TGTGCCAGTAGTATAGTTCTGGACAGGTTCGGCAATCAGCCCCAGCATTTT
TRBV10-3	.	TRBJ1-5	TRBD1	CAISGQGGNQPQHF	TGTGCCATCTCTGGACAGGGGGGCAATCAGCCCCAGCATTTT
TRBV3-1/TRBV3-2	.	TRBJ1-5	.	CASSPRQDNQPQHF	TGTGCCAGCAGCCCTAGACAGGACAATCAGCCCCAGCATTTT
TRBV19	.	TRBJ1-1	TRBD1	CASEDKTGLDTEAFF	TGTGCCAGTGAGGATAAGACAGGGCTGGACACTGAAGCTTTCTTT